The TCR beta chain under discussion was sequenced for a study of regulatory T cells in long-lasting Graves disease. Time point in this sample: persistent/refractory GD, antithyroid drugs over 5 years with positive TRAb. Construction of the TCR library relied on RNA isolated from PBMCs. The germline V gene has CDR1 DFQATT and CDR2 SNEGSKA (reference sequence). Trimming removed 5 bases at V and 2 bases at J, with 11 bases between. CDR3 length: 13 amino acids. With iRepertoire HTBI primers and Arm-PCR of CDR3 regions, TCR beta libraries were built. TCRdb independently ran MiXCR on the multiplex PCR reads; one entry per CDR3 protein. The sample contains hundreds of thousands of distinct CDR3 sequences, roughly 21% of which appear only once.

The sequences come from peripheral blood mononuclear cells (PBMCs), collected when the disease was refractory, from a patient treated with antithyroid drugs. The rearrangement joins TRBV20-1 to TRBJ2-3, with D possibly TRBD2 on 6 matching bases. The receptor was derived from a female donor with Graves disease. The CDR3 region is CSAASEPTDTQYF. CDR3 nucleotides: TGCAGTGCTGCTAGCGAACCCACAGATACGCAGTATTTT.